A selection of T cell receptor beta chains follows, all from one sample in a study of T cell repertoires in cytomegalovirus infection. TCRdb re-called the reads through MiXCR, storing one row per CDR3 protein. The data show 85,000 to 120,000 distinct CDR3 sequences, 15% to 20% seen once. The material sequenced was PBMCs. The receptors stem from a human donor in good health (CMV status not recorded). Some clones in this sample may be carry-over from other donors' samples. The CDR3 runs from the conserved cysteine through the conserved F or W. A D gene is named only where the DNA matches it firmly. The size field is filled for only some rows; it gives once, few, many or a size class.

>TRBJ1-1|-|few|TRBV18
CASSPFFGSSEAFF
TGTGCCAGCTCACCTTTCTTCGGATCCTCCGAAGCTTTCTTT
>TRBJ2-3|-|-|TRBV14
CASSQELGDTQYF
TGTGCCAGCAGCCAAGAGCTGGGGGATACGCAGTATTTT
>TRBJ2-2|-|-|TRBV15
CATSGDPRGTGELFF
TGTGCCACCAGCGGTGACCCTCGGGGCACCGGGGAGCTGTTTTTT
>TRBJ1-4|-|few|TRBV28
CASGTSIVHEKLFF
TGTGCCAGTGGGACATCGATAGTTCATGAAAAACTGTTTTTT
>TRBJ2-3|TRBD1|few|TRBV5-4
CASSSGPGTGGDTQYF
TGTGCCAGCAGCTCCGGTCCCGGGACAGGGGGGGATACGCAGTATTTT
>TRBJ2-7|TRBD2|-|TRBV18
CTSSLTSGGAEEQYF
TGTACCAGCTCACTGACTAGCGGGGGGGCAGAGGAGCAGTACTTC
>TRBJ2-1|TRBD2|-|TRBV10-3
CAAMTSGGDGYNEQFF
TGTGCCGCGATGACTAGCGGGGGGGATGGCTACAATGAGCAGTTCTTC
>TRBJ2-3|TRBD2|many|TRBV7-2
CASSISGGAGDTQYF
TGTGCCAGCAGCATCAGCGGGGGGGCAGGGGATACGCAGTATTTT
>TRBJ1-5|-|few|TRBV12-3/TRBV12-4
CASSLRGARDQPQHF
TGTGCCAGCAGTTTGAGGGGGGCGCGGGATCAGCCCCAGCATTTT
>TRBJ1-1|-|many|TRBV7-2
CASSGQRTLNTEAFF
TGTGCCAGCAGTGGACAGCGGACTTTGAACACTGAAGCTTTCTTT
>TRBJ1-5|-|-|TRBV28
CASRRGGGNQPQHF
TGTGCCAGCAGGAGGGGAGGAGGAAATCAGCCCCAGCATTTT
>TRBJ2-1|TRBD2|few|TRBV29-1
CSVQFRDYSYNEQFF
TGCAGCGTACAGTTCCGGGACTACTCCTACAATGAGCAGTTCTTC
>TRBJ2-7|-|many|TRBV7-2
CASSSLGSNHYEQYF
TGTGCCAGCAGCTCCCTTGGGTCGAACCACTACGAGCAGTACTTC
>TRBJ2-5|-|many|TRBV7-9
CASSEEVETQYF
TGTGCCAGCAGTGAGGAGGTCGAGACCCAGTACTTC
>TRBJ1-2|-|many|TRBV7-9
CASSPYTF
TGTGCCAGCAGCCCCTACACCTTC
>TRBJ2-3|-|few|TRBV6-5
CASSSAWGAQYF
TGTGCCAGCAGTTCCGCTTGGGGTGCGCAGTATTTT
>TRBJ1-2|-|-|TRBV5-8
CASILLGGAEYGYTF
TGTGCCAGCATCCTGCTGGGGGGCGCGGAGTATGGCTACACCTTC
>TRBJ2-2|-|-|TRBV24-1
CATSGGQLAGELFF
TGTGCCACCAGCGGGGGACAACTCGCCGGGGAGCTGTTTTTT
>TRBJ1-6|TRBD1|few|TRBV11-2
CASSFGTGMNSPLHF
TGTGCCAGCAGCTTCGGGACAGGGATGAATTCACCCCTCCACTTT
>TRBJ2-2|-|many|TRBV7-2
CASSLRYSGPGELFF
TGTGCCAGCAGCTTAAGATACAGCGGGCCCGGGGAGCTGTTTTTT
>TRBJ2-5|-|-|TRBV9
CASSLHLRETQYF
TGTGCCAGCAGCCTTCACCTGAGGGAGACCCAGTACTTC
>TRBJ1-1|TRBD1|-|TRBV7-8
CASSRTDRGGTEAFF
TGTGCCAGCAGCAGAACGGACAGGGGGGGCACTGAAGCTTTCTTT
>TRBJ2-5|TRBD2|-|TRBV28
CASRSSGGYQETQYF
TGTGCCAGCCGTTCTAGCGGGGGGTACCAAGAGACCCAGTACTTC
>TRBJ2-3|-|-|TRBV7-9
CASSSPSVYDTQYF
TGTGCCAGCAGCTCCCCCTCCGTTTACGATACGCAGTATTTT
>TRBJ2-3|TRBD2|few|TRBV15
CATTGLARPDTQYF
TGTGCCACTACTGGACTAGCTAGGCCAGATACGCAGTATTTT
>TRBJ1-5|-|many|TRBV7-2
CASSFPGNQPQHF
TGTGCCAGCAGCTTTCCAGGGAATCAGCCCCAGCATTTT
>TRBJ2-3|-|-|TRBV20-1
CSARVSGLTTDTQYF
TGCAGTGCCCGGGTTTCGGGGTTGACGACAGATACGCAGTATTTT
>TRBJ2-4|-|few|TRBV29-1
CSVVGAFGKNIQYF
TGCAGCGTTGTAGGGGCATTTGGCAAAAACATTCAGTACTTC
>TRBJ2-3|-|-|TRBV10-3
CAISDSRTSTDTQYF
TGTGCCATCAGCGACTCGAGGACTAGCACAGATACGCAGTATTTT
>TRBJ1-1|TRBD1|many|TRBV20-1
CSARDLQGRDTEAFF
TGCAGTGCTAGAGATTTACAGGGGAGGGACACTGAAGCTTTCTTT
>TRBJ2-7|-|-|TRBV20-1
CSAETGRVGEQYF
TGCAGTGCGGAGACAGGGAGGGTAGGCGAGCAGTACTTC
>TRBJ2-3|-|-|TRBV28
CASSFEGRITDTQYF
TGTGCCAGCAGTTTTGAAGGACGGATTACAGATACGCAGTATTTT
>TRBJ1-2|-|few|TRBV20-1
CSARARVSGLNYGYTF
TGCAGTGCTAGGGCCCGGGTCTCCGGGTTGAACTATGGCTACACCTTC
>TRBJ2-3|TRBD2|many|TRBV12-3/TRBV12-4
CASSPLAGGSTDTQYF
TGTGCCAGCAGTCCCTTGGCGGGGGGGAGCACAGATACGCAGTATTTT
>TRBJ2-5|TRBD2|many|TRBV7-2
CASSLILAGVGETQYF
TGTGCCAGCAGCCTCATACTAGCGGGGGTGGGGGAGACCCAGTACTTC
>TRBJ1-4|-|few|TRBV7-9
CASSLGEEKLFF
TGTGCCAGCAGCTTAGGGGAGGAAAAACTGTTTTTT
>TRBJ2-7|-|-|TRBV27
CASSLTPSGAYEQYF
TGTGCCAGCAGTTTAACCCCGTCGGGGGCCTACGAGCAGTACTTC
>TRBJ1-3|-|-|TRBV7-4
CASSLGSRRLSGNTIYF
TGTGCCAGCAGCTTAGGTTCCAGGCGACTCTCTGGAAACACCATATATTTT
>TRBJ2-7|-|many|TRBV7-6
CASRSSNMFEQYF
TGTGCCAGCAGATCTTCTAATATGTTCGAGCAGTACTTC
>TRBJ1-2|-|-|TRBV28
CASSFGAGETYGYTF
TGTGCCAGCAGTTTTGGGGCAGGGGAGACCTATGGCTACACCTTC
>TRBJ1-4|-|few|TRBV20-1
CSVSGVQTNEKLFF
TGCAGTGTTTCCGGGGTGCAAACTAATGAAAAACTGTTTTTT
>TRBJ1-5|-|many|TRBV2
CASSQEGNQPQHF
TGTGCCAGCAGCCAAGAGGGGAATCAGCCCCAGCATTTT